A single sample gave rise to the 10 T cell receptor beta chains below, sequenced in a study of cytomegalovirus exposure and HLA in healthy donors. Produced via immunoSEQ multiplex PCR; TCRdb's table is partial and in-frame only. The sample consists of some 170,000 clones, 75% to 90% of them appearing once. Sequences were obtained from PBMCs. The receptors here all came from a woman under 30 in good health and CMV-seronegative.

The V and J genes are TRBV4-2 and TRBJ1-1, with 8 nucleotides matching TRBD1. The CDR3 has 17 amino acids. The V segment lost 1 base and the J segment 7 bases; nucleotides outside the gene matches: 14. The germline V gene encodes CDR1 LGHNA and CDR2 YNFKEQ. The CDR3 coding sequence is TGTGCCAGCAGCCAAGCACAGGGGGTCCAGGTAGAGATTGAAGCTTTCTTT. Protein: CASSQAQGVQVEIEAFF.

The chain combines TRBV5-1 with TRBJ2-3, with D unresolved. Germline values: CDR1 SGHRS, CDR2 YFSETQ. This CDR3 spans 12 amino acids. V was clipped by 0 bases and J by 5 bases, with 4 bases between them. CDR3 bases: TGCGCCAGCAGCTTGGCCCAAGATACGCAGTATTTT. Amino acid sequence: CASSLAQDTQYF. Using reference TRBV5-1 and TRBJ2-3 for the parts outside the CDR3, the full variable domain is KAGVTQTPRYLIKTRGQQVTLSCSPISGHRSVSWYQQTPGQGLQFLFEYFSETQRNKGNFPGRFSGRQFSNSRSEMNVSTLELGDSALYLCASSLAQDTQYFGPGTRLTVL.

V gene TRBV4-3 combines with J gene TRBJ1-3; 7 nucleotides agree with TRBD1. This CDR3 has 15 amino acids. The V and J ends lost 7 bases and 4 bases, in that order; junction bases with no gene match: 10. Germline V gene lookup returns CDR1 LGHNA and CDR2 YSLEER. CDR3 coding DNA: TGCGCCAGCACCGCGGGAGGGGGCTTAGGAAACACCATATATTTT. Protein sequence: CASTAGGGLGNTIYF.

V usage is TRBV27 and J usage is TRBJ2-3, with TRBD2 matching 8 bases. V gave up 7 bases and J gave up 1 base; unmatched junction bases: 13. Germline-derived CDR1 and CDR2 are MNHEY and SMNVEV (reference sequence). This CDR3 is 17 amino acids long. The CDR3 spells CASTLNGGAAGTDTQYF. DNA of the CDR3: TGTGCCAGCACCCTCAACGGGGGGGCCGCGGGCACAGATACGCAGTATTTT.

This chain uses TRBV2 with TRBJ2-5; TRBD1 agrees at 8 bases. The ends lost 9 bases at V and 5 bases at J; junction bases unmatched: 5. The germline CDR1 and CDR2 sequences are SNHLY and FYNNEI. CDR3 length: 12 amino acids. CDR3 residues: CARLGQDETQYF. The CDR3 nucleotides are TGTGCCAGGCTGGGACAGGACGAGACCCAGTACTTC.

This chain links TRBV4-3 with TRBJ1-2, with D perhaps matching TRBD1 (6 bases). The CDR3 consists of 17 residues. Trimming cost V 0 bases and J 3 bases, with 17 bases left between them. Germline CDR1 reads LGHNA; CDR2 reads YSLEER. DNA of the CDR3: TGCGCCAGCAGCCAAGATCGGCTGGCAGGGGCTTACTATGGCTACACCTTC. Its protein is CASSQDRLAGAYYGYTF.

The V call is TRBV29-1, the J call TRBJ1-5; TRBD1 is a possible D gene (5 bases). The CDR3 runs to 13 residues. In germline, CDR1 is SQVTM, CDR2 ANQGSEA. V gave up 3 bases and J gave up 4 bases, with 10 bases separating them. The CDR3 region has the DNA TGCAGCGTTGAGGGGCAGGGAAATCAGCCCCAGCATTTT. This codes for CSVEGQGNQPQHF.

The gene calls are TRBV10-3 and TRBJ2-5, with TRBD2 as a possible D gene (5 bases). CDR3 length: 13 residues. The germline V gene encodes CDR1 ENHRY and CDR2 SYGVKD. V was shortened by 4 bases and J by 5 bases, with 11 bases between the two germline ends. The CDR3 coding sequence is TGTGCCATCAGTGTCGGGATAGGGGAGACCCAGTACTTC. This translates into CAISVGIGETQYF.

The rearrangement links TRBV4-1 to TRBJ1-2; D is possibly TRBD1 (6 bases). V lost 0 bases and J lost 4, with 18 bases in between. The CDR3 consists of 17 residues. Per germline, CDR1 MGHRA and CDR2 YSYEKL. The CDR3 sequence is CASSQDGQRGGGYGYTF. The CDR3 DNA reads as TGCGCCAGCAGCCAAGATGGGCAGCGAGGGGGTGGCTATGGCTACACCTTC.

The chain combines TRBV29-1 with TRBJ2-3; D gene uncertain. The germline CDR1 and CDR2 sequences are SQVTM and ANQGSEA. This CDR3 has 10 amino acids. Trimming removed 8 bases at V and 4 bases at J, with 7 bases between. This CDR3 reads CSIGPDTQYF. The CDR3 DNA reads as TGCAGCATTGGGCCAGATACGCAGTATTTT.